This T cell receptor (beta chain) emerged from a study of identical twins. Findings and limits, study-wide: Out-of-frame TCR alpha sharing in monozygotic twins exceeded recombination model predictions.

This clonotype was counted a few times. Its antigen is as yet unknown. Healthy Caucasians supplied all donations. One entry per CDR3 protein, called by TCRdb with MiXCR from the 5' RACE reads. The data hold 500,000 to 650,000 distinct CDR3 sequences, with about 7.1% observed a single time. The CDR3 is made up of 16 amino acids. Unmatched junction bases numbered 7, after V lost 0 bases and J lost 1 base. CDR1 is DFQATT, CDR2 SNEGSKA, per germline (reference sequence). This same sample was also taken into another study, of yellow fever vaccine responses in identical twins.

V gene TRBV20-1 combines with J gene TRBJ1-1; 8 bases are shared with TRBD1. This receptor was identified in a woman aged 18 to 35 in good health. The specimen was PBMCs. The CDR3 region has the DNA TGCAGTGCTAGAGATTGGGGACAGGTGAGGAACACTGAAGCTTTCTTT. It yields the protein CSARDWGQVRNTEAFF.